This T cell receptor beta chain was sequenced in a study of chemoradiotherapy in HPV16-positive cancers. Findings and limits, study-wide: HPV-responsive T-cell expansion during chemoradiotherapy was linked to improved recurrence-free survival in HPV16-positive patients.

Details on this clone: Its antigen is still unknown.

Clones were sequenced by immunoSEQ multiplex PCR, and TCRdb holds only the in-frame ones, with some missing. The sample yields about 12,000 clones, about 91% seen once. The V gene's germline CDR1 is MGHDK and CDR2 SYGVNS. Losses at the gene ends were 6 bases for V and 5 bases for J; bases not matched to a gene: 11. The CDR3 has 16 residues. This chain joins TRBV25-1 and TRBJ1-1; 11 nucleotides match TRBD1. Sequencing was performed on blood, taken from a patient who underwent chemoradiotherapy. This receptor was identified in a human donor with HPV-associated anogenital cancer. The CDR3 DNA reads TGTGCCAGCAGGGCCCGGACAGGGGGCAGGGGGACTGAAGCTTTCTTT. Translation: CASRARTGGRGTEAFF.